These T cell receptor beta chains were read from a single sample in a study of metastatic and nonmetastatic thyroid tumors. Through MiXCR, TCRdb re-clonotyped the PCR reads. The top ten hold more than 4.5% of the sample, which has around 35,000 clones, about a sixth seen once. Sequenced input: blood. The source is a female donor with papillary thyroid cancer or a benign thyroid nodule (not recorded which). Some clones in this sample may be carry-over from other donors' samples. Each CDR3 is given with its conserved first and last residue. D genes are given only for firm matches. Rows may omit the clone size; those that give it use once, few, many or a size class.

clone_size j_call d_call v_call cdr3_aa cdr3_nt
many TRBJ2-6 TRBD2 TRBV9 CASSVGDYSGANVLTF TGTGCCAGCAGCGTCGGGGACTACTCTGGGGCCAACGTCCTGACTTTC
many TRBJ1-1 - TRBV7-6 CASSFGGLNTEAFF TGTGCCAGCAGCTTCGGGGGATTGAACACTGAAGCTTTCTTT
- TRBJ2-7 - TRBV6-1 CASRRLAGERGGGEQYF TGTGCCAGCAGGAGACTAGCTGGAGAGAGGGGGGGTGGCGAGCAGTACTTC
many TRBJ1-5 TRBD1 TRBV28 CASSQVQGPLNQPQHF TGTGCCAGCAGTCAGGTACAGGGGCCCCTCAATCAGCCCCAGCATTTT
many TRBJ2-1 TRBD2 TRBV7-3 CASSLVGGRVDEQFF TGTGCCAGCAGCTTAGTTGGCGGGAGGGTCGATGAGCAGTTCTTC
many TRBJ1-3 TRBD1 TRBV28 CASRTAGGRGNTIYF TGTGCCAGCAGGACAGCAGGGGGGAGAGGAAACACCATATATTTT
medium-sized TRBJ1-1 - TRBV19 CASSWDPGAEAFF TGTGCCAGTAGTTGGGACCCGGGAGCTGAAGCTTTCTTT
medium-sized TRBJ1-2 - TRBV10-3 CAIRFPAQDHGYTF TGTGCCATCAGGTTCCCAGCACAGGACCATGGCTACACCTTC
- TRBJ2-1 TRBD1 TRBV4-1 CASSRSDRGGYNEQFF TGCGCCAGCAGCCGCTCGGACAGGGGCGGCTACAATGAGCAGTTCTTC
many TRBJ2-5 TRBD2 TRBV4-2 CASSSRLAGGPGQETQYF TGTGCCAGCAGCTCCCGACTAGCGGGGGGGCCGGGTCAAGAGACCCAGTACTTC
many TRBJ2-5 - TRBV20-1 CSASRKTGVGTQYF TGCAGTGCTTCCCGGAAAACCGGGGTAGGGACCCAGTACTTC
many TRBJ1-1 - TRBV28 CASSPNMNTEAFF TGTGCCAGCAGTCCAAATATGAACACTGAAGCTTTCTTT
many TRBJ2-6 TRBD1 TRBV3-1 CASSQPLETGGAGANVLTF TGTGCCAGCAGCCAACCACTAGAGACAGGGGGAGCTGGGGCCAACGTCCTGACTTTC
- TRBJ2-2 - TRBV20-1 CSARDQRSGGTGELFF TGCAGTGCTAGAGATCAAAGGAGTGGCGGGACCGGGGAGCTGTTTTTT
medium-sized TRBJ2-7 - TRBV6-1 CASRFGGSYEQYF TGTGCCAGCAGATTTGGCGGCTCCTACGAGCAGTACTTC
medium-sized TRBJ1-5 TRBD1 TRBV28 CASSLDRVQPQHF TGTGCCAGCAGTTTAGACAGGGTTCAGCCCCAGCATTTT
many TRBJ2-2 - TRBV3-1 CASRAGGTGELFF TGTGCCAGCAGAGCAGGGGGGACCGGGGAGCTGTTTTTT
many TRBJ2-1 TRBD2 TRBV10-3 CAISEPNRAGDNEQFF TGTGCCATCAGTGAGCCCAATCGAGCGGGAGATAATGAGCAGTTCTTC
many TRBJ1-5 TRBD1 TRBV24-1 CAIEQGQGNQPQHF TGTGCCATAGAACAGGGGCAGGGCAATCAGCCCCAGCATTTT
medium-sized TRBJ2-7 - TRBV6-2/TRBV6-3 CASSESYEQYF TGTGCCAGCAGTGAGAGCTACGAGCAGTACTTC
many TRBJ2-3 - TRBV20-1 CSAGGRIADTQYF TGCAGTGCAGGGGGGAGGATCGCAGATACGCAGTATTTT
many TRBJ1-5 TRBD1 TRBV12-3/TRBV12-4 CASSLVPTGNNQPQHF TGTGCCAGCAGTTTAGTCCCGACAGGGAACAATCAGCCCCAGCATTTT
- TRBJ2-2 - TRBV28 CAIIDMTNTGELFF TGTGCCATCATCGACATGACGAACACCGGGGAGCTGTTTTTT
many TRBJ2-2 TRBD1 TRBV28 CASRPGQGLAGELFF TGTGCCAGCAGGCCGGGACAGGGATTGGCCGGGGAGCTGTTTTTT
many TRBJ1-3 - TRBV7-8 CASTSSPVSGNTIYF TGTGCCAGCACCAGCAGTCCTGTCTCTGGAAACACCATATATTTT
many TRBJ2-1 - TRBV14 CASSRRRDGEQFF TGTGCCAGCAGCCGACGCCGGGACGGGGAGCAGTTCTTC
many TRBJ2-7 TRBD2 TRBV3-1 CASSQPGGGRKKGYEQYF TGTGCCAGCAGCCAACCGGGGGGGGGGCGCAAAAAGGGGTACGAGCAGTACTTC
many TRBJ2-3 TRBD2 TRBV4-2 CASSQFYSGGATDTQYF TGTGCCAGCAGCCAATTCTATAGCGGGGGGGCCACAGATACGCAGTATTTT
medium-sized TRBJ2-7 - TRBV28 CATTVGDSYEQYF TGTGCCACCACCGTGGGGGACTCCTACGAGCAGTACTTC
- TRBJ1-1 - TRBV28 CASTSSRCTGNTEAFF TGTGCCAGCACCTCTTCCCGGTGCACGGGGAACACTGAAGCTTTCTTT
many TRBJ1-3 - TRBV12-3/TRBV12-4 CASRSMQGVGYTIYF TGTGCCAGCAGGTCCATGCAGGGAGTTGGTTACACCATATATTTT
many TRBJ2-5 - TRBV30 CAWSGGGSETQYF TGTGCCTGGAGTGGGGGGGGCTCTGAGACCCAGTACTTC
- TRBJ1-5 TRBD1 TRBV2 CASSRDRVEQPQHF TGTGCCAGCTCACGTGACAGGGTAGAACAGCCCCAGCATTTT
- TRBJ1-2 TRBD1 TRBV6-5 CASSIRETGGQYGYTF TGTGCCAGCAGTATCCGAGAAACAGGGGGCCAATATGGCTACACCTTC
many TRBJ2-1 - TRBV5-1 CASSPGTSYNEQFF TGCGCCAGCAGCCCCGGGACTTCGTACAATGAGCAGTTCTTC